This TCR beta chain appears in the sequencing data of a study of blood T cell repertoires in COVID-19. Background on the study: The study drew acute and convalescent COVID-19 samples from the United States, Italy and Spain. The cDNA or gDNA used as material had been derived from T cells, B-cell-depleted T cells, or PBMCs.

CDR1 and CDR2 from the germline V gene are MDHEN and SYDVKM. The CDR3 extends over 18 amino acids. Trimming took 6 bases from V and 4 from J; bases not matched to a gene: 13. How the authors handled the data: The assay estimated nucleated cells by amplifying reference gene primers. The method was immunoSEQ multiplex PCR; TCRdb's version includes in-frame clones alone and lacks a portion of them. V and J calls and clone size are those listed in that table; D and trimming were worked out from the DNA. Of fewer than 120,000 clones in the sample, around 82% were seen once. The chain couples TRBV28 to TRBJ1-3; 12 nucleotides agree with TRBD1. The sample comprised peripheral blood. The TCR comes from a woman aged 60 to 75 with acute or convalescent COVID-19. The CDR3 DNA reads TGTGCCAGCAGAACCGGGACAGGGGGCCTTCGGTGGGGAAACACCATATATTTT. This encodes CASRTGTGGLRWGNTIYF.